This T cell receptor beta chain was observed in a study of cytomegalovirus exposure and HLA in healthy donors. PCR was performed using 60 Vbeta and 13 Jbeta primers. TCRdb's table, derived via immunoSEQ multiplex PCR, lists solely in-frame clones and lacks some. The sample shows about 130,000 clones, over 70% of them seen only once. V lost 6 bases and J 8 bases, leaving 11 bases between the germline ends. The CDR3 spans 12 residues. The germline V gene encodes CDR1 SNHLY and CDR2 FYNNEI. The chain employs TRBV2 and TRBJ2-1; TRBD2 is a possible D gene (5 bases). The sequenced sample consisted of PBMCs. This TCR derives from a woman aged 50 to 65 in good health and CMV-seronegative. For the CDR3, the DNA is TGTGCCAGCAGGGACTCGGGCGATGAGCAGTTCTTC. Protein sequence: CASRDSGDEQFF. Full variable domain (rest looked up from reference TRBV2 and TRBJ2-1): EPEVTQTPSHQVTQMGQEVILRCVPISNHLYFYWYRQILGQKVEFLVSFYNNEISEKSEIFDDQFSVERPDGSNFTLKIRSTKLEDSAMYFCASRDSGDEQFFGPGTRLTVL.